This TCR beta chain was documented in a study of cytomegalovirus exposure and HLA in healthy donors. Turning to the study itself: There were 117 million unique TCR beta sequences, drawn from 150 million to 200 million T cells, in an earlier analysis.

Germline V gene data show CDR1 as MNHEY and CDR2 as SMNVEV (reference sequence). V was pared by 6 bases and J by 1 base, with 18 bases between. This CDR3 spans 16 amino acids. The sample holds a few counts of this clone. PCR primers comprised 60 Vbeta and 13 Jbeta primers. Assay used: immunoSEQ multiplex PCR; TCRdb lists only in-frame clones, some missing. The table includes 120,000 or so clones, roughly 83% detected once. The chain has TRBV27 and TRBJ1-1, with D possibly being TRBD1 (6 bases). Material: PBMCs. This clonotype was obtained from a young man in good health and CMV-seronegative. Here the CDR3 reads CASSIGGRVGNTEAFF. The CDR3 bases are TGTGCCAGCAGCATAGGGGGGAGGGTCGGGAACACTGAAGCTTTCTTT.